The 29 T cell receptor beta chains below all came from one sample that was sequenced in a study of regulatory T cells in long-lasting Graves disease. Time point here: newly diagnosed GD, antithyroid drugs for less than 3 months. RNA isolated from PBMCs was used to make the TCR library. CDR3-region Arm-PCR and iRepertoire HTBI primers produced the TCR beta libraries. A single record per CDR3 protein comes from TCRdb applying MiXCR to the multiplex PCR reads. The sample includes around 480,000 distinct CDR3 sequences, 16% seen only once; the top ten take about 12%. This sample was also put to use in a study of T cells in Graves' hyperthyroidism and ophthalmopathy.

Here the sequenced sample was peripheral blood mononuclear cells (PBMCs), taken at new diagnosis, from a patient treated with antithyroid drugs. The receptors originated from a man aged 40-50 years with Graves disease.

This clonotype was seen repeatedly, ten times or more. The V call is TRBV12-3 or TRBV12-4, the J call TRBJ2-1, with 8 positions matching TRBD2. This CDR3 comprises 15 residues. V lost 6 bases to trimming and J lost 8 bases; unmatched junction nucleotides: 12. CDR3 residues: CASSPGTRFFDEQFF. The CDR3 DNA reads TGTGCCAGCAGCCCCGGGACTAGATTTTTCGATGAGCAGTTCTTC.

This clonotype has only one observation. The chain joins TRBV19 to TRBJ2-5; perhaps TRBD1 as D (5 bases). Judging by the DNA end, TRBJ2-1 fits better; the J call may be wrong. Germline lookup yields CDR1 LNHDA and CDR2 SQIVND (reference sequence). The CDR3 extends over 11 amino acids. The CDR3 reads CASSIGQLQFF. The CDR3 DNA is TGTGCCAGTAGTATAGGACAGCTGCAGTTCTTC.

J is TRBJ2-2 and V is TRBV15; TRBD2 matches at 8 bases. Germline V gives CDR1 LNHNV, CDR2 YYDKDF (reference sequence). The V and J ends lost 0 bases and 5 bases, in that order; junction bases with no gene match: 2. CDR3 length: 15 amino acids. The CDR3: CATSRDREGTGELFF. CDR3 DNA: TGTGCCACCAGCAGAGATCGGGAGGGGACCGGGGAGCTGTTTTTT.

In this sample, this clonotype turned up many times. The rearrangement joins TRBV4-2 to TRBJ2-5; 8 nucleotides line up with TRBD2. The CDR3 loop spans 15 amino acids. Trimming cost V 1 base and J 0 bases; bases outside gene matches: 1. Germline assignment: CDR1 LGHNA and CDR2 YNFKEQ. CDR3 DNA: TGTGCCAGCAGCCAAGCTAGCGGGCACCAAGAGACCCAGTACTTC. Translation: CASSQASGHQETQYF.

Ten or more counts support this clonotype. The chain carries TRBV5-1 and TRBJ2-2, with 11 bases fitting TRBD2. With V trimmed by 6 bases and J by 1 base, 14 bases remained unmatched. CDR1 is SGHRS and CDR2 is YFSETQ in the germline V gene. This CDR3 is 19 amino acids long. The CDR3 protein is CASTRRIAGGPRNTGELFF. Written as DNA, the CDR3 is TGCGCCAGCACCCGCAGGATAGCGGGAGGGCCTCGGAACACCGGGGAGCTGTTTTTT.

This clonotype was found a few times. The chain is built from TRBV29-1 and TRBJ2-5; TRBD2 matches at 9 bases. This CDR3 has 14 residues. V was clipped by 4 bases and J by 11 bases; unmatched bases: 14. Looked up from germline, CDR1 is SQVTM and CDR2 is ANQGSEA. CDR3 sequence (DNA): TGCAGCGTTGTTCGGTTAGCGGGAGTAGCGGAGCAGTACTTC. Translation gives CSVVRLAGVAEQYF.

J is TRBJ2-7 and V is TRBV5-4, with TRBD1 matching 9 bases. The CDR3 runs 14 residues. Per the germline V gene, CDR1 is SGHNT and CDR2 is YYREEE (reference sequence). J gave up 7 bases and V 6 bases, and 11 bases lay outside the gene matches. Here the CDR3 reads CASTRDREFDEQYF. Here the CDR3 DNA reads TGTGCCAGCACCCGGGACAGGGAATTCGATGAGCAGTACTTC. Together with reference TRBV5-4 and TRBJ2-7, the CDR3 gives the full variable domain: ETGVTQSPTHLIKTRGQQVTLRCSSQSGHNTVSWYQQALGQGPQFIFQYYREEENGRGNFPPRFSGLQFPNYSSELNVNALELDDSALYLCASTRDREFDEQYFGPGTRLTVT.

This clonotype was seen only a few times. The chain links TRBV7-6 to TRBJ2-1; 9 bases are a match to TRBD2. The germline V gene encodes CDR1 SGHVS and CDR2 FNYEAQ. The CDR3 totals 16 residues. V gave up 2 bases and J gave up 8 bases; unmatched junction bases: 10. The CDR3 region has the DNA TGTGCCAGCAGCTTACCCGTGGCGGGAGGGAGGGATGAGCAGTTCTTC. This codes for CASSLPVAGGRDEQFF.

The chain carries TRBV20-1 and TRBJ2-1; 12 nucleotides agree with TRBD2. Losses at the gene ends were 0 bases for V and 10 bases for J; bases not matched to a gene: 4. Germline CDR1 reads DFQATT; CDR2 reads SNEGSKA (reference sequence). The CDR3 has 14 amino acids. As DNA, the CDR3 is TGCAGTGCTAGAGATGGGACTAGCGGGCCCGAGCAGTTCTTC. Translating it yields CSARDGTSGPEQFF.

The chain carries TRBV19 and TRBJ2-3; D uncertain. With 1 base removed from V and 6 bases from J, the gap between germline ends came to 8 bases. Germline V lookup: CDR1 LNHDA, CDR2 SQIVND (reference sequence). CDR3 length: 13 amino acids. The CDR3 protein is CASSIVEGDTQYF. CDR3 bases: TGTGCCAGTAGTATAGTGGAAGGGGATACGCAGTATTTT. Looking up the rest from reference TRBV19 and TRBJ2-3 gives the full variable domain: DGGITQSPKYLFRKEGQNVTLSCEQNLNHDAMYWYRQDPGQGLRLIYYSQIVNDFQKGDIAEGYSVSREKKESFPLTVTSAQKNPTAFYLCASSIVEGDTQYFGPGTRLTVL.

The chain links TRBV15 to TRBJ2-7, with D maybe TRBD1 (5 bases). V dropped 3 bases and J dropped 2 bases, with 17 bases sitting between them. The CDR3 runs to 16 residues. Per germline, CDR1 LNHNV and CDR2 YYDKDF (reference sequence). CDR3 amino acids: CATSSPPIREAYEQYF. Written as DNA, the CDR3 is TGTGCCACCAGCAGTCCCCCGATCAGGGAAGCCTACGAGCAGTACTTC.

This clonotype has only a few counts. The chain joins TRBV9 to TRBJ1-2; D gene uncertain. The V gene's germline CDR1 is SGDLS and CDR2 YYNGEE. There are 15 residues in the CDR3. The V end lost 0 bases, the J end lost 3 bases, and 12 bases lay between the germline ends. CDR3 in DNA: TGTGCCAGCAGCGTAGCCGCCGACACTGACTATGGCTACACCTTC. Encoded protein: CASSVAADTDYGYTF.

Ten or more counts support this clonotype. The chain has TRBV29-1 and TRBJ2-1; 11 bases match TRBD2. The CDR3 spans 16 residues. From germline, CDR1 is SQVTM and CDR2 ANQGSEA. The V gene end was trimmed by 0 bases and the J gene end by 6 bases; junction bases not matched to a gene: 7. The CDR3 DNA sequence: TGCAGCGTTGAAGATCCGACTAGCGGGACTTTCAATGAGCAGTTCTTC. Residues: CSVEDPTSGTFNEQFF.

The rearrangement uses TRBV12-3 or TRBV12-4 and TRBJ2-7; the D is unclear. Trimming took 4 bases from V and 2 from J, leaving 18 bases between them. This CDR3 contains 16 residues. Written as DNA, the CDR3 is TGTGCCAGCAGTTACTCGCCGGCCGGGCAAACCTACGAGCAGTACTTC. It yields the protein CASSYSPAGQTYEQYF.

The chain is built from TRBV6-1 and TRBJ2-5; no firm D call. Trimming cost V 0 bases and J 1 base, with 12 bases left between them. In germline, CDR1 is MNHNS, CDR2 SASEGT. The CDR3 loop spans 16 amino acids. CDR3 coding DNA: TGTGCCAGCAGTGAAGCTGGATCGTGGGGCCAAGAGACCCAGTACTTC. It codes for CASSEAGSWGQETQYF.

There are a few counts of this clonotype. The chain couples TRBV7-2 to TRBJ1-6; D is ambiguous. The V end lost 4 bases, the J end lost 3 bases, and 7 bases lay between the germline ends. The CDR3 extends over 14 amino acids. Germline V gene data show CDR1 as SGHTA and CDR2 as FQGNSA. The CDR3 region is CASSSGYYNSPLHF. The CDR3 DNA follows: TGTGCCAGCAGCTCGGGGTACTATAATTCACCCCTCCACTTT.

This clonotype was counted ten times or more. The chain couples TRBV12-3 or TRBV12-4 to TRBJ2-5, with D perhaps being TRBD1 or TRBD2 (5 bases each). CDR3 length: 15 residues. Trimming stripped 0 bases from V and 2 bases from J, with 10 bases between. CDR3 sequence reads: CASSLAGTPQETQYF. In nucleotides, the CDR3 is TGTGCCAGCAGTTTAGCTGGGACCCCTCAAGAGACCCAGTACTTC.

Ten or more counts support this clonotype. This rearrangement joins TRBV20-1 to TRBJ2-5; 7 bases line up with TRBD1. Per the germline V gene, CDR1 is DFQATT and CDR2 is SNEGSKA (reference sequence). The CDR3 covers 13 residues. With 8 bases clipped from V and 0 bases from J, the junction kept 6 bases outside the gene matches. The CDR3 reads CSQTGKNQETQYF. The CDR3 nucleotides read TGCAGTCAGACAGGGAAGAACCAAGAGACCCAGTACTTC.

At least ten counts were recorded for this clonotype. J is TRBJ2-7 and V is TRBV15, with 7 bases matching TRBD1. CDR3 size: 12 residues. V trimming: 3 bases; J trimming: 7 bases; junction bases outside the gene matches: 3. Germline lookup yields CDR1 LNHNV and CDR2 YYDKDF (reference sequence). Written as DNA, the CDR3 is TGTGCCACCAGCAGGTCCAGGGGGGAGCAGTACTTC. It is translated as CATSRSRGEQYF.

This clonotype appeared many times. J is TRBJ2-5 and V is TRBV28; D is possibly TRBD1 (7 bases). The length of the CDR3 is 14 residues. The V end lost 8 bases, the J end lost 2 bases, and 15 bases lay between the germline ends. Germline V gene sequence: CDR1 MDHEN, CDR2 SYDVKM. The CDR3 reads CASLLGGQQETQYF. The CDR3 bases are TGTGCCAGCCTTCTGGGGGGACAGCAAGAGACCCAGTACTTC.

The chain joins TRBV20-1 to TRBJ2-5; maybe TRBD2 (5 bases). Deletions cut 6 bases from V and 5 bases from J, with 19 bases between. This CDR3 is built from 14 residues. In germline, CDR1 is DFQATT, CDR2 SNEGSKA (reference sequence). DNA of the CDR3: TGCAGTGCGGCAGTGGACTCGACGGGTGAGACCCAGTACTTC. Protein product: CSAAVDSTGETQYF.

This clonotype was seen at least ten times. J is TRBJ2-7 and V is TRBV27, with D perhaps TRBD1 or TRBD2 (5 bases each). Per the germline V gene, CDR1 is MNHEY and CDR2 is SMNVEV (reference sequence). The CDR3 has 17 residues. V gave up 1 base and J gave up 3 bases, with 19 bases separating them. The CDR3 loop is CASSLFTPGDGGYEQYF. CDR3 sequence (DNA): TGTGCCAGCAGTTTATTCACCCCCGGGGATGGGGGCTACGAGCAGTACTTC.

This clonotype was counted at least ten times. V is TRBV3-1 and J is TRBJ1-2; D gene unclear. Deletions cut 1 base from V and 4 bases from J, with 10 bases between. Germline loops: CDR1 LGHDT, CDR2 YNNKEL (reference sequence). The CDR3 contains 14 residues. CDR3 loop: CASSQGSGSYGYTF. CDR3 bases: TGTGCCAGCAGCCAAGGGTCTGGGAGCTATGGCTACACCTTC.

This clonotype came up many times. V gene TRBV24-1 combines with J gene TRBJ1-2, with 9 bases matching TRBD1. CDR1 and CDR2 from the germline V gene are KGHDR and SFDVKD. CDR3 length: 15 residues. V shed 3 bases and J 4 bases; nucleotides not matched to a gene: 5. The chain's CDR3 is CATSDPGQGIYGYTF. The CDR3, as DNA: TGTGCCACCAGTGATCCGGGACAGGGAATCTATGGCTACACCTTC.

Many counts were recorded for this clonotype. The chain couples TRBV10-2 to TRBJ1-1, with D hard to call. The CDR3 contains 16 residues. Deletions cut 0 bases from V and 11 bases from J, with 22 bases between. CDR1 is WSHSY and CDR2 is SAAADI in the germline V gene. The CDR3 DNA reads TGCGCCAGCAGTGAGTCTGTCGGAGGCTTGAAAGAAAGGGCTTTCTTT. Translating gives CASSESVGGLKERAFF.

There are many counts of this clonotype. The V gene is TRBV5-1, the J gene TRBJ2-5; the match to TRBD2 covers 7 bases. Germline CDR1 and CDR2: SGHRS and YFSETQ. After removal of 2 bases from V and 0 bases from J, the junction contained 1 base not matched to a gene. The CDR3 is made up of 14 amino acids. CDR3 residues: CASSFGLDQETQYF. For the CDR3, the DNA is TGCGCCAGCAGCTTCGGACTAGACCAAGAGACCCAGTACTTC.

The rearrangement links TRBV6-1 to TRBJ2-7; TRBD2 aligns across 11 bases. The CDR3 is made up of 14 amino acids. Germline CDR1 reads MNHNS; CDR2 reads SASEGT. V lost 8 bases, J lost 3 bases, and 6 bases stayed unmatched. CDR3 coding DNA: TGTGCCAGCGGGTTAGCGGGAGGGAGCTACGAGCAGTACTTC. Translated, it gives CASGLAGGSYEQYF.

The rearrangement uses TRBV12-3 or TRBV12-4 and TRBJ1-2; D is undetermined. The V end lost 6 bases, the J end lost 8 bases, and 13 bases lay between the germline ends. The CDR3 sequence is 12 residues long. The CDR3 is CASRATVGGYTF. CDR3 coding DNA: TGTGCCAGCAGAGCTACCGTCGGCGGCTACACCTTC.

The chain recombines TRBV19 with TRBJ1-1; 11 positions agree with TRBD1. V shed 5 bases, J shed 5 bases, and the junction held 7 bases outside the gene matches. The CDR3 is made up of 15 amino acids. Germline V gene lookup returns CDR1 LNHDA and CDR2 SQIVND (reference sequence). CDR3 region: CASSSRDRGVTEAFF. The CDR3 coding sequence is TGTGCCAGTAGTTCGCGGGACAGGGGGGTAACTGAAGCTTTCTTT.